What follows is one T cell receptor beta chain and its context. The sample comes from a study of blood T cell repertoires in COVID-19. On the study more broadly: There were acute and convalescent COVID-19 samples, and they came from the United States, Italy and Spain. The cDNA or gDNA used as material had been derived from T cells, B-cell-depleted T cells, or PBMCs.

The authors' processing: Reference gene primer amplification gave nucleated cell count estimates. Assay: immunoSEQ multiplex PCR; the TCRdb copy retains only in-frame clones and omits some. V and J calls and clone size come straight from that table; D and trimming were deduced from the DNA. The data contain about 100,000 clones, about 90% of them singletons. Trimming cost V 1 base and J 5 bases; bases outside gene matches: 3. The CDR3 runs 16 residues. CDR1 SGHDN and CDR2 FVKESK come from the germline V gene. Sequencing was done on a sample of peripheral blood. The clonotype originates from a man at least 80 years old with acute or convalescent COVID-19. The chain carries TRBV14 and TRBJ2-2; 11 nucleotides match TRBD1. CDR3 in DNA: TGTGCCAGCAGCCAAGGGGACAGGGGGAGGACCGGGGAGCTGTTTTTT. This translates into CASSQGDRGRTGELFF.